This T cell receptor (beta chain) is drawn from a study of cytomegalovirus exposure and HLA in healthy donors. Points on this clone: Its specificity is not known.

Findings of the study overall: TCR beta V- and J-gene trimming, according to a later analysis, was linked to a missense DCLRE1C variant. An Asian-associated ancestry cluster reportedly showed fewer N-insertions than the approximately 700-donor mean in a later analysis. The study found most TCR sequences rare, yet found some public TCRs in many donors. The classifier, whose performance was assessed in both the original and validation cohorts, reportedly diagnosed cytomegalovirus status with high specificity and sensitivity.

V dropped 1 base and J dropped 1 base, with 13 bases sitting between them. Germline CDR1 is LGHNA and CDR2 is YNFKEQ. The CDR3 is made up of 16 amino acids. 60 Vbeta and 13 Jbeta primers were used in PCR. Sequenced by immunoSEQ multiplex PCR; TCRdb stores in-frame clones only, minus some. The table lists roughly 27,000 clones, about 64% of them singletons, with around two fifths in the top ten. The gene calls are TRBV4-2 and TRBJ1-2, with a possible D match to TRBD1 (5 bases). This sequence originates from a male donor in good health and CMV-seropositive. What was sequenced was PBMCs. CDR3: CASSQGTRPFNYGYTF. In nucleotides, the CDR3 is TGTGCCAGCAGCCAAGGGACACGGCCGTTTAACTATGGCTACACCTTC.